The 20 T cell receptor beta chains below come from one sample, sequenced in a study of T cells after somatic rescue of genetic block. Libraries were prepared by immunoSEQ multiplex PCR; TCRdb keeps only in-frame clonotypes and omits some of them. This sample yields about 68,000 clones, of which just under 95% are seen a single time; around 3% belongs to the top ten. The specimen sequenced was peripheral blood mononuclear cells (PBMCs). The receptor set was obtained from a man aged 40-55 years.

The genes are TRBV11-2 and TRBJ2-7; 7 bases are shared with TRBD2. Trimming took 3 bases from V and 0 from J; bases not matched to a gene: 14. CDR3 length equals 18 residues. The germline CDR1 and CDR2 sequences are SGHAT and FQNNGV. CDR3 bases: TGTGCCAGCAGCTTCCCGGGTGTTAGCGGGCTCTTCTCCTACGAGCAGTACTTC. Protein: CASSFPGVSGLFSYEQYF.

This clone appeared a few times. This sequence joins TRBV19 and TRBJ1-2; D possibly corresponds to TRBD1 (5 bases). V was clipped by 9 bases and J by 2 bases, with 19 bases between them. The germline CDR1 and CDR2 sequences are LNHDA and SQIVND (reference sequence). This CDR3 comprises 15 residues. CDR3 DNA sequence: TGTGCCAGCCAAGTAGAGGGACGGAGAAACTATGGCTACACCTTC. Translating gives CASQVEGRRNYGYTF.

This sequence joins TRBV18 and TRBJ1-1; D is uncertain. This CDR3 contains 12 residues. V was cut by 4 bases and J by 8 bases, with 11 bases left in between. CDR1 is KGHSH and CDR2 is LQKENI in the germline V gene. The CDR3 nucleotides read TGTGCCAGCTCACTCAACAGCCCCGAAGCTTTCTTT. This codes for CASSLNSPEAFF.

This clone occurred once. CDR3 region: CGTGPGSSYEQYF. CDR3 sequence (DNA): TGTGGAACTGGCCCAGGGAGCTCCTACGAGCAGTACTTC. V is TRBV28 and J is TRBJ2-7; D tentatively fits TRBD1 or TRBD2 (5 bases each). The CDR3 consists of 13 residues. The V gene's germline CDR1 is MDHEN and CDR2 SYDVKM.

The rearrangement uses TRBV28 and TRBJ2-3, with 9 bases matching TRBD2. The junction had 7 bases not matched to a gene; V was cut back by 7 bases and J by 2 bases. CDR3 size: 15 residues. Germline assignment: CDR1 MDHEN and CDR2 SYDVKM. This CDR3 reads CASIRRGGSTDTQYF. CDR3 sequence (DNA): TGTGCCAGCATCCGGCGGGGGGGGTCCACAGATACGCAGTATTTT.

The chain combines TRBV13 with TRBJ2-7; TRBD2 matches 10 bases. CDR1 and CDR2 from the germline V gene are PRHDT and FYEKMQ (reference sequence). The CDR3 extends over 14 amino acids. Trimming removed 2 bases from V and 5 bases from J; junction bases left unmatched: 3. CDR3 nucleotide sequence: TGTGCCAGCAGCTTAACTAGCGGGGCCCACGAGCAGTACTTC. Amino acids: CASSLTSGAHEQYF.

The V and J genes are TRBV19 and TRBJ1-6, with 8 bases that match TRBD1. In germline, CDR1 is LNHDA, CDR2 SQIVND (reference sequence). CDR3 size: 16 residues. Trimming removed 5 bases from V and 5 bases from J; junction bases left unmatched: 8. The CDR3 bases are TGTGCCAGTAGTTCACGACAGGGGAGGAATAATTCACCCCTCCACTTT. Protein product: CASSSRQGRNNSPLHF.

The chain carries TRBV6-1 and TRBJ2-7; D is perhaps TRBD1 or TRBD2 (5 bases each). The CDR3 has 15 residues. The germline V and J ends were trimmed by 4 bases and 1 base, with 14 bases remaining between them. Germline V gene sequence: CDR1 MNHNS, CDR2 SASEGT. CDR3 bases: TGTGCCAGCAGTGTCTCCGGGACGGAATCCTACGAGCAGTACTTC. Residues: CASSVSGTESYEQYF.

The CDR3 protein is CASEQGAGVRPEQFF. Written as DNA, the CDR3 is TGCGCCAGCGAACAGGGCGCGGGGGTTCGCCCTGAGCAGTTCTTC. V gene TRBV5-1 combines with J gene TRBJ2-1; D possibly corresponds to TRBD2 (7 bases). Germline values: CDR1 SGHRS, CDR2 YFSETQ. This CDR3 is built from 15 residues. Trimming removed 7 bases from V and 9 bases from J, with 23 bases in between.

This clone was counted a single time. The CDR3: CASSFGAGGEGQFF. The CDR3 coding sequence is TGCGCCAGCAGCTTCGGGGCAGGGGGTGAGGGGCAGTTCTTC. V gene TRBV5-1 combines with J gene TRBJ2-1, with 7 bases identical to TRBD1. Germline CDR1 and CDR2: SGHRS and YFSETQ. The J segment lost 12 bases and the V segment lost 2 bases, leaving 11 bases of the junction unmatched. CDR3 length: 14 residues.

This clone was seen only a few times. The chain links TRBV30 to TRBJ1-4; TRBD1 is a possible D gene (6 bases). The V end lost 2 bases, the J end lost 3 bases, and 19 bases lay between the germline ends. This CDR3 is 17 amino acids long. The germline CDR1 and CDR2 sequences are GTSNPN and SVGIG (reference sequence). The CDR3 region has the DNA TGTGCCTGGAGTCGGGGGGGCACCTTTTCAGCTAATGAAAAACTGTTTTTT. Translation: CAWSRGGTFSANEKLFF.

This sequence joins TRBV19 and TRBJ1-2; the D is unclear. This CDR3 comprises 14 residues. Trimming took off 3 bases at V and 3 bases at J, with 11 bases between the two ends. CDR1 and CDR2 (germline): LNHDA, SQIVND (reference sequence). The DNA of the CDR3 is TGTGCCAGTAGTATGAAGGTTTTTGACTATGGCTACACCTTC. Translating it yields CASSMKVFDYGYTF.

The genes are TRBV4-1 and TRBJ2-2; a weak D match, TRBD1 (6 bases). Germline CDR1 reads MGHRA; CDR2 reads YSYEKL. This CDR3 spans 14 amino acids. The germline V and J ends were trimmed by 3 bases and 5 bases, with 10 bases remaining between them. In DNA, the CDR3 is TGCGCCAGCAGCCAGGGGGCGATTACCGGGGAGCTGTTTTTT. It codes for CASSQGAITGELFF.

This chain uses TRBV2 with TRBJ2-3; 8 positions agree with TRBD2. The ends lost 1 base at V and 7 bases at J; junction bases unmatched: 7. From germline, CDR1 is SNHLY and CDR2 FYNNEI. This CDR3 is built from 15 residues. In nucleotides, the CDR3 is TGTGCCAGCAGTGAAGGGTCGGGAGGGCCCTATACGCAGTATTTT. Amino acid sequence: CASSEGSGGPYTQYF.

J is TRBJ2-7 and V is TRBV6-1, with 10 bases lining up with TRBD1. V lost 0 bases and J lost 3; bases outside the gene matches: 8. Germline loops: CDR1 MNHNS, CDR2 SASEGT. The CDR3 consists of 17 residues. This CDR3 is CASSEALPGTGDYEQYF. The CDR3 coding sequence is TGTGCCAGCAGTGAAGCACTACCCGGGACAGGGGACTACGAGCAGTACTTC.

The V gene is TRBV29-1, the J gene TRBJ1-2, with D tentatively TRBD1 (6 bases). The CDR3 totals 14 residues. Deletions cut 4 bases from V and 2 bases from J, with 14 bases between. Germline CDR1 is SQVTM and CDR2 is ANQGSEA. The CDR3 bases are TGCAGCGTTGCTTCCGGGACAAACAACTATGGCTACACCTTC. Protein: CSVASGTNNYGYTF.

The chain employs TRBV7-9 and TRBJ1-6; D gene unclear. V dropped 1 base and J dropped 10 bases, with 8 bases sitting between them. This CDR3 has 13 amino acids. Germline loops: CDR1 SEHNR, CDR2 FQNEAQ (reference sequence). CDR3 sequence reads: CASSLEGGSPLHF. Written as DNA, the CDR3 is TGTGCCAGCAGCTTAGAGGGTGGATCACCCCTCCACTTT.

The CDR3 DNA follows: TGCGCCAGCAGTTTCGGGGGCTCGAACACCGGGGAGCTGTTTTTT. Amino acids: CASSFGGSNTGELFF. The chain carries TRBV10-2 and TRBJ2-2, with D perhaps being TRBD1 or TRBD2 (6 bases each). Per the germline V gene, CDR1 is WSHSY and CDR2 is SAAADI. The CDR3 extends over 15 amino acids. Trimming removed 5 bases at V and 0 bases at J, with 10 bases between.

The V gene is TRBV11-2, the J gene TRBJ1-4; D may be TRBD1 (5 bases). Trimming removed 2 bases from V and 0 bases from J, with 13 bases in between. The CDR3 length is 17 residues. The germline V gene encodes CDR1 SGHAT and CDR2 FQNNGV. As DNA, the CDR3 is TGTGCCAGCAGCTTATGGGGACCGTCTGCAACTAATGAAAAACTGTTTTTT. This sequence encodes CASSLWGPSATNEKLFF. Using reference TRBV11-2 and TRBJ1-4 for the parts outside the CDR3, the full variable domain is EAGVAQSPRYKIIEKRQSVAFWCNPISGHATLYWYQQILGQGPKLLIQFQNNGVVDDSQLPKDRFSAERLKGVDSTLKIQPAKLEDSAVYLCASSLWGPSATNEKLFFGSGTQLSVL.

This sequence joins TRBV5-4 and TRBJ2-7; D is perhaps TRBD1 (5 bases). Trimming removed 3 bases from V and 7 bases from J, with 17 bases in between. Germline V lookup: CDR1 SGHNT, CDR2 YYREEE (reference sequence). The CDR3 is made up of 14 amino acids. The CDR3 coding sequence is TGTGCCAGCAGCTCGACCTATGCAGGGATGGAGCAGTACTTC. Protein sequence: CASSSTYAGMEQYF.